This TCR beta chain was captured by sequencing in a study of cytomegalovirus exposure and HLA in healthy donors. Overall study findings and caveats: Serostatus for CMV was the only available immune exposure information. A later analysis showed that HLA-associated TCR beta chains had undergone more clonal expansion than equally common others. For TCR beta chains, V- and J-gene trimming was later linked to a missense DCLRE1C variant. A later analysis found common viral pathogens apparently linked to several of the most significant clusters.

As for this clone: The antigen remains undetermined. The same CDR3 arises from other DNA sequences in this sample as well.

Germline assignment: CDR1 SEHNR and CDR2 FQNEAQ (reference sequence). J lost 1 base, V lost 2 bases, and 1 base had no gene match. This CDR3 contains 16 residues. The primer mix had 60 Vbeta and 13 Jbeta primers. TCRdb's table, derived via immunoSEQ multiplex PCR, lists solely in-frame clones and lacks some. The sample records over 150,000 clones, 55% to 70% being singletons. This chain uses TRBV7-9 with TRBJ2-2, with 10 bases matching TRBD2. Sequencing was carried out using PBMCs. The sequence was collected from a woman between 35 and 50 years old in good health and CMV-seropositive. The CDR3, as DNA: TGTGCCAGCAGCTTACTAGCGGGGGTGAACACCGGGGAGCTGTTTTTT. Translating gives CASSLLAGVNTGELFF. Combining the CDR3 with reference TRBV7-9 and TRBJ2-2 gives the whole variable domain DTGVSQNPRHKITKRGQNVTFRCDPISEHNRLYWYRQTLGQGPEFLTYFQNEAQLEKSRLLSDRFSAERPKGSFSTLEIQRTEQGDSAMYLCASSLLAGVNTGELFFGEGSRLTVL.